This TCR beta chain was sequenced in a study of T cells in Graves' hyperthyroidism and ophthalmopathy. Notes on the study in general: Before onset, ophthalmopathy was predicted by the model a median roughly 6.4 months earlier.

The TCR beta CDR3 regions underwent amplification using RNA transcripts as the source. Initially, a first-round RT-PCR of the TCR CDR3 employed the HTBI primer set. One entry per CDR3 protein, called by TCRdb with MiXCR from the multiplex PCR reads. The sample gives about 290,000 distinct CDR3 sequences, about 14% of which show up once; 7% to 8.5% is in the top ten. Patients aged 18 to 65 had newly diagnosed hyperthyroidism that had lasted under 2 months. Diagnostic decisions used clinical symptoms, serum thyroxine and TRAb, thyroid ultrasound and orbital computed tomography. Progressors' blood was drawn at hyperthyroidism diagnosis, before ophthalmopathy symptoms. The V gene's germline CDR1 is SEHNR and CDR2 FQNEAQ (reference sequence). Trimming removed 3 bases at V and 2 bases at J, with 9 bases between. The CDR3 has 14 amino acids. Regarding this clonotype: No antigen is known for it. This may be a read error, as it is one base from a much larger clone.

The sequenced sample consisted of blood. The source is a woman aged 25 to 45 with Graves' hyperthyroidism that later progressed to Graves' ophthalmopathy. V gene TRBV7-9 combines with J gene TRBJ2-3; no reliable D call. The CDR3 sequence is CASSFLQFTDTQYF. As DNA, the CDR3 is TGTGCCAGCAGCTTCTTGCAGTTCACAGATACGCAGTATTTT.